The 20 T cell receptor beta chains below all came from one sample that was sequenced in a study of shared clonotypes between healthy human individuals. Naive CD8 cells, CD45RO-negative and positively selected for CCR7, excluded terminally differentiated effector memory CD45RA+ cells. Measured with immunoSEQ multiplex PCR; TCRdb has only the in-frame clones, and not every one. The sample yields more than 2 million clones, less than 95% seen once. Sequenced: naive CD8+ T cells sorted from blood. Receptors originate from a man in his late teens or twenties in good health.

The chain combines TRBV20-1 with TRBJ1-5, with D uncertain. Trimming pared 4 bases from V and 5 bases from J, leaving 6 bases between. The CDR3 is 11 amino acids. Germline V gene lookup returns CDR1 DFQATT and CDR2 SNEGSKA (reference sequence). CDR3 nucleotide sequence: TGCAGTGCTATCGAGGATCAGCCCCAGCATTTT. This gives the protein CSAIEDQPQHF.

The chain carries TRBV28 and TRBJ2-7; D not certain. This CDR3 comprises 13 residues. V shed 1 base and J shed 5 bases, with 9 bases lying between them. The germline V gene encodes CDR1 MDHEN and CDR2 SYDVKM. The CDR3 DNA reads TGTGCCAGCAGTTTATCGCGTGGGGACGAGCAGTACTTC. As protein: CASSLSRGDEQYF.

This chain connects TRBV7-9 to TRBJ2-3, with 9 bases matching TRBD2. This CDR3 is 16 amino acids long. The V gene's germline CDR1 is SEHNR and CDR2 FQNEAQ (reference sequence). The J segment lost 2 bases and the V segment lost 5 bases, leaving 8 bases of the junction unmatched. The CDR3 nucleotides are TGTGCCAGCAGCCACGCCCTAGCGGGGACCACAGATACGCAGTATTTT. Residues: CASSHALAGTTDTQYF.

This chain links TRBV10-2 with TRBJ2-7; 7 nucleotides line up with TRBD1. The CDR3 consists of 14 residues. The germline CDR1 and CDR2 sequences are WSHSY and SAAADI. V gave up 4 bases and J gave up 0 bases; unmatched junction bases: 3. CDR3 coding DNA: TGCGCCAGCAGTGGGACAGGAAGCTCCTACGAGCAGTACTTC. Its protein product is CASSGTGSSYEQYF.

The CDR3 coding sequence is TGTGCCAGCAGCTCGACCGATCAAGAGACCCAGTACTTC. Translated, it gives CASSSTDQETQYF. The chain recombines TRBV7-8 with TRBJ2-5; no reliable D call. V was shortened by 4 bases and J by 2 bases, with 8 bases between the two germline ends. In germline, CDR1 is SGHVS, CDR2 FQNEAQ. The CDR3 spans 13 residues.

The chain combines TRBV27 with TRBJ1-2; 10 bases are a match to TRBD1. The CDR3 loop spans 15 amino acids. The V gene's germline CDR1 is MNHEY and CDR2 SMNVEV (reference sequence). V dropped 0 bases and J dropped 8; count of bases not matched to a gene: 6. As DNA, the CDR3 is TGTGCCAGCAGTTTATCGACAGGGGGCGCAGGCGGCTACACCTTC. Protein sequence: CASSLSTGGAGGYTF.

The rearrangement links TRBV7-9 to TRBJ1-4; D unclear. Trimming took off 1 base at V and 13 bases at J, with 7 bases between the two ends. CDR3 size: 11 residues. Germline CDR1 and CDR2: SEHNR and FQNEAQ (reference sequence). CDR3 nucleotides: TGTGCCAGCAGCTTAGAGGAGGGACTGTTTTTT. This translates into CASSLEEGLFF.

The chain joins TRBV9 to TRBJ2-7; the match to TRBD2 covers 8 bases. J was trimmed by 5 bases and V by 3 bases; bases with no gene match: 7. Germline assignment: CDR1 SGDLS and CDR2 YYNGEE. The CDR3 consists of 14 residues. The CDR3 sequence is CASSGAGVSDEQYF. The CDR3 DNA sequence: TGTGCCAGCAGCGGAGCGGGAGTGAGCGACGAGCAGTACTTC. Complete variable domain (other parts from reference TRBV9 and TRBJ2-7): DSGVTQTPKHLITATGQRVTLRCSPRSGDLSVYWYQQSLDQGLQFLIQYYNGEERAKGNILERFSAQQFPDLHSELNLSSLELGDSALYFCASSGAGVSDEQYFGPGTRLTVT.

J is TRBJ2-3 and V is TRBV6-5; D possibly corresponds to TRBD1 (5 bases). This CDR3 contains 15 residues. Trimming left V 6 bases short and J 0 bases short, with 13 bases between. The germline V gene encodes CDR1 MNHEY and CDR2 SVGAGI. CDR3 bases: TGTGCCAGCAGCGAATATGGGGCCAGCACAGATACGCAGTATTTT. Translated: CASSEYGASTDTQYF.

This rearrangement joins TRBV10-3 to TRBJ2-1; D might be TRBD1 (5 bases). V was trimmed by 7 bases and J by 6 bases, leaving 7 bases between them. CDR1 ENHRY and CDR2 SYGVKD come from the germline V gene. The CDR3 is 11 residues long. The DNA for the CDR3 is TGTGCCATCAATCAGGGCAATGAGCAGTTCTTC. Protein: CAINQGNEQFF.

This clone showed up just once. The V gene is TRBV29-1, the J gene TRBJ1-1; D remains unclear. Germline V gene data show CDR1 as SQVTM and CDR2 as ANQGSEA. Trimming removed 7 bases from V and 0 bases from J, with 12 bases in between. This CDR3 region has 13 residues. CDR3 nucleotides: TGCAGCGCTTTGACGGTCTTGAACACTGAAGCTTTCTTT. This sequence encodes CSALTVLNTEAFF.

The count of this clone is one. The chain recombines TRBV6-6 with TRBJ1-2; tentatively, D is TRBD1 (5 bases). Trimming took 3 bases from V and 6 from J, leaving 17 bases between them. Germline CDR1 and CDR2: MNHNY and SVGAGI (reference sequence). The CDR3 is made up of 15 amino acids. The CDR3: CASSYDQGGANGYTF. As DNA, the CDR3 is TGTGCCAGCAGTTATGACCAGGGAGGGGCAAATGGCTACACCTTC.

The rearrangement joins TRBV2 to TRBJ1-5; D perhaps matches TRBD1 (5 bases). The V gene's germline CDR1 is SNHLY and CDR2 FYNNEI. The CDR3 has 16 amino acids. V shed 5 bases and J shed 1 base, with 15 bases lying between them. The CDR3 region is CASSPQGTNSNQPQHF. CDR3 nucleotide sequence: TGTGCCAGCAGTCCCCAGGGTACTAACAGCAATCAGCCCCAGCATTTT. Variable domain in full (rest from reference TRBV2 and TRBJ1-5): EPEVTQTPSHQVTQMGQEVILRCVPISNHLYFYWYRQILGQKVEFLVSFYNNEISEKSEIFDDQFSVERPDGSNFTLKIRSTKLEDSAMYFCASSPQGTNSNQPQHFGDGTRLSIL.

As to this clone: Other nucleotide sequences from this sample produce the same CDR3. The chain employs TRBV19 and TRBJ2-7; the D call may be TRBD1 or TRBD2 (5 bases each). Trimming stripped 2 bases from V and 2 bases from J, with 13 bases between. This CDR3 has 15 residues. From germline, CDR1 is LNHDA and CDR2 SQIVND (reference sequence). The CDR3 sequence is CASSITGTGPYEQYF. The CDR3 DNA is TGTGCCAGTAGTATAACTGGGACGGGTCCCTACGAGCAGTACTTC.

This clone was observed once. The CDR3 reads CASTGQGRMDTQYF. CDR3 DNA: TGTGCCAGCACGGGGCAGGGCCGGATGGATACGCAGTATTTT. V and J are TRBV7-3 and TRBJ2-3; D possibly matches TRBD1 or TRBD2 (5 bases each). V lost 7 bases to trimming and J lost 6 bases, with 17 bases between them. Germline CDR1 and CDR2: SGHTA and FQGTGA. CDR3 length: 14 residues. The variable domain in full, with the rest retrieved from reference TRBV7-3 and TRBJ2-3, is GAGVSQTPSNKVTEKGKYVELRCDPISGHTALYWYRQSLGQGPEFLIYFQGTGAADDSGLPNDRFFAVRPEGSVSTLKIQRTERGDSAVYLCASTGQGRMDTQYFGPGTRLTVL.

This chain links TRBV6-5 with TRBJ2-2, with TRBD1 as a possible D gene (6 bases). The length of the CDR3 is 14 residues. The germline V gene has CDR1 MNHEY and CDR2 SVGAGI. Trimming stripped 6 bases from V and 5 bases from J, with 13 bases between. CDR3: CASRYGQGTGELFF. The CDR3 bases are TGTGCCAGCAGATACGGGCAGGGGACCGGGGAGCTGTTTTTT.

This clone occurred once. V and J are TRBV5-4 and TRBJ1-2, with D possibly TRBD1 on 5 matching bases. The CDR3 spans 14 residues. Trimming removed 4 bases from V and 2 bases from J, with 12 bases in between. CDR1 is SGHNT, CDR2 YYREEE, per germline (reference sequence). CDR3 bases: TGTGCCAGCAGCAGCAGGGTAGGAAACTATGGCTACACCTTC. Translation gives CASSSRVGNYGYTF.

The V and J genes are TRBV28 and TRBJ2-6; possibly TRBD1 for D (6 bases). Germline V gene sequence: CDR1 MDHEN, CDR2 SYDVKM. V was cut by 4 bases and J by 0 bases, with 19 bases left in between. The CDR3 contains 19 residues. The CDR3 protein is CASSSWDNIDGSGANVLTF. CDR3 in DNA: TGTGCCAGCAGTTCCTGGGACAATATCGACGGCTCTGGGGCCAACGTCCTGACTTTC. The variable domain in full, completed from reference TRBV28 and TRBJ2-6, reads DVKVTQSSRYLVKRTGEKVFLECVQDMDHENMFWYRQDPGLGLRLIYFSYDVKMKEKGDIPEGYSVSREKKERFSLILESASTNQTSMYLCASSSWDNIDGSGANVLTFGAGSRLTVL.

A single count supports this clone. The gene calls are TRBV14 and TRBJ2-7; D gene ambiguous. The V and J ends lost 3 bases and 1 base respectively, with 16 bases between them. Germline V gene data show CDR1 as SGHDN and CDR2 as FVKESK. The CDR3 extends over 16 amino acids. This CDR3 reads CASSHIVQPRSYEQYF. The CDR3 DNA reads as TGTGCCAGCAGCCACATCGTCCAGCCAAGGTCCTACGAGCAGTACTTC.

This chain joins TRBV5-1 and TRBJ2-7; 12 bases map to TRBD2. Germline CDR1 is SGHRS and CDR2 is YFSETQ. The CDR3 consists of 16 residues. Trimming removed 4 bases from V and 2 bases from J; junction bases left unmatched: 7. DNA for the CDR3: TGCGCCAGCAGCGGGCCGACTAGCGGGAGTACCTACGAGCAGTACTTC. Its protein product is CASSGPTSGSTYEQYF.